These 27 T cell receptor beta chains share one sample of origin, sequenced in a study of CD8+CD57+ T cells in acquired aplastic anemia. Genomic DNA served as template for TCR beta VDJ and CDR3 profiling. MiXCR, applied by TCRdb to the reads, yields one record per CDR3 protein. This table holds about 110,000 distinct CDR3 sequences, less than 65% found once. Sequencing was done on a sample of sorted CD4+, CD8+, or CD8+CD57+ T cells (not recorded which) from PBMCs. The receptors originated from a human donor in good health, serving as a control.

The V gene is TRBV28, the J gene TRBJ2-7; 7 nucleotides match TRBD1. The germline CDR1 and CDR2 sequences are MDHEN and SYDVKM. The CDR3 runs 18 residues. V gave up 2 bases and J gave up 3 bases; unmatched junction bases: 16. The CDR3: CASSLHVRKGALGYEQYF. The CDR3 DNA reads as TGTGCCAGCAGTTTACATGTCCGGAAGGGGGCGCTAGGCTACGAGCAGTACTTC.

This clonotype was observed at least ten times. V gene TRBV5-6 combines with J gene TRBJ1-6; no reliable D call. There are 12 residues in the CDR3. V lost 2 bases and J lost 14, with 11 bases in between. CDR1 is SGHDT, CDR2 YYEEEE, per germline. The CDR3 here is CASSLSADTLHF. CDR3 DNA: TGTGCCAGCAGCTTATCAGCCGATACCCTCCACTTT.

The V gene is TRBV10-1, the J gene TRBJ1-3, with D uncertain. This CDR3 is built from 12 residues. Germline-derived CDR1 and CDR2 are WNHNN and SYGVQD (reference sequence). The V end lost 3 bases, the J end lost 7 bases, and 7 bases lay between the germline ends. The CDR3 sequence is CASSDGINTIYF. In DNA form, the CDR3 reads TGCGCCAGCAGTGATGGAATCAACACCATATATTTT.

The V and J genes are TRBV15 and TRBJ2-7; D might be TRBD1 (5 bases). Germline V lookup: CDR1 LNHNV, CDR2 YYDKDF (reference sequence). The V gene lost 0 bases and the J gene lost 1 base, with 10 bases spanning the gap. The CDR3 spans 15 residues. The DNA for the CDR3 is TGTGCCACCAGCAGAGATCGCACAGGTTCCTACGAGCAGTACTTC. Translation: CATSRDRTGSYEQYF.

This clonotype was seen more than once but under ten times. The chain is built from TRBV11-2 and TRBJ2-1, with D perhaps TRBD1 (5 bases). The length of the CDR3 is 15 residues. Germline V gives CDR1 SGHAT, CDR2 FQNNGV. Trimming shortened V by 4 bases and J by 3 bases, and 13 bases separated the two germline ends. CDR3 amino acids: CASSSQENNYNEQFF. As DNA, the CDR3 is TGTGCCAGCAGCTCACAGGAAAATAACTACAATGAGCAGTTCTTC.

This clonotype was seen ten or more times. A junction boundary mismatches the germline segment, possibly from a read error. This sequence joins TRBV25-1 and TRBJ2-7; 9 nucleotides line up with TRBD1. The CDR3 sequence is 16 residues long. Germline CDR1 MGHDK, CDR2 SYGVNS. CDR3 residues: CASSQVLTGGSYEQYF. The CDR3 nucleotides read TGCGCCAGCAGCCAAGTCCTGACAGGGGGAAGTTACGAGCAGTACTTC.

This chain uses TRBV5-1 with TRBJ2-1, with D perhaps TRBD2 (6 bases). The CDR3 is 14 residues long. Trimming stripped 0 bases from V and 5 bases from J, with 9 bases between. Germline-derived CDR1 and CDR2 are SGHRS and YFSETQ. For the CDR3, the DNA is TGCGCCAGCAGCTTGGCCGGCGGGAACAATGAGCAGTTCTTC. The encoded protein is CASSLAGGNNEQFF.

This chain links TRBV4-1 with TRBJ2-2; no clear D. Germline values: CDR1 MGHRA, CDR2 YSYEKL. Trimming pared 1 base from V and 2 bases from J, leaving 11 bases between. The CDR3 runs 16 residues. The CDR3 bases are TGCGCCAGCAGCCAAGGGGCCTTTCTAAACACCGGGGAGCTGTTTTTT. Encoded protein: CASSQGAFLNTGELFF.

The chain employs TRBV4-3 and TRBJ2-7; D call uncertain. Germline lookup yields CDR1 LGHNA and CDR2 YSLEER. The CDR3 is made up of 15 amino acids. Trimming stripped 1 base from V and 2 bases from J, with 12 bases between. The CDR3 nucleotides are TGCGCCAGCAGCCAAGTTTTCGGCCGGACCTACGAGCAGTACTTC. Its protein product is CASSQVFGRTYEQYF.

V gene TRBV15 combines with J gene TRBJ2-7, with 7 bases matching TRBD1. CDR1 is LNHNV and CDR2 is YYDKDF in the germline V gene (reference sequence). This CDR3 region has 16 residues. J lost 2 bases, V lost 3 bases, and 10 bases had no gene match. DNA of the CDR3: TGTGCCACCAGCAGCGTTGGACAGGAGGAACCCTACGAGCAGTACTTC. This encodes CATSSVGQEEPYEQYF.

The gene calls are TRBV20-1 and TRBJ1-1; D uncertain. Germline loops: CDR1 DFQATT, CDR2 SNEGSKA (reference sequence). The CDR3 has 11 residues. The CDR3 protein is CRGNSGTEAFF. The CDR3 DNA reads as TGCAGGGGTAATTCTGGCACTGAAGCTTTCTTT.

The CDR3 DNA is TGTGCCAGCAGGGAAGCGGGGGCTTTCTTT. Its translation: CASREAGAFF. V and J are TRBV27 and TRBJ1-1; D call uncertain. Trimming pared 6 bases from V and 11 bases from J, leaving 10 bases between. CDR3 length: 10 amino acids. Germline CDR1 is MNHEY and CDR2 is SMNVEV (reference sequence).

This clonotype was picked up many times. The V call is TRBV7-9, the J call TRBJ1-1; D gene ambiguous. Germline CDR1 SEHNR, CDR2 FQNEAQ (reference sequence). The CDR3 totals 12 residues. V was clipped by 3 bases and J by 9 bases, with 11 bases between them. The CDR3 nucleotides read TGTGCCAGCAGCTTCTTCGGGGTGCAAGCTTTCTTT. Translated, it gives CASSFFGVQAFF.

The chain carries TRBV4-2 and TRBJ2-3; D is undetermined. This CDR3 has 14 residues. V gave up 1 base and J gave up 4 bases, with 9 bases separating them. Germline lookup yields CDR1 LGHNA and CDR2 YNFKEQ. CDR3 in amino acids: CASSQVGNADTQYF. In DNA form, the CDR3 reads TGTGCCAGCAGCCAAGTTGGGAACGCAGATACGCAGTATTTT.

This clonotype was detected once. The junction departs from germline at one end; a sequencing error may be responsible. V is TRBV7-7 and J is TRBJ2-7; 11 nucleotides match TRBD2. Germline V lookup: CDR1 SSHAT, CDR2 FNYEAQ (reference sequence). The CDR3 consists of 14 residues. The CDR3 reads CASSLLAGDYEQYF. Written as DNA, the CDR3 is TGTGCTAGCAGCTTACTAGCGGGGGACTACGAGCAGTACTTC.

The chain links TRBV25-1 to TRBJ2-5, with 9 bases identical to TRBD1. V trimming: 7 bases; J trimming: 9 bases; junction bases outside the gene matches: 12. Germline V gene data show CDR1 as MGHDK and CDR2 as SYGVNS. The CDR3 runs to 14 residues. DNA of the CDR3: TGTGCCAGCACCGGGACAGGGCTCCTTCAGCCCCAGTACTTC. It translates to CASTGTGLLQPQYF.

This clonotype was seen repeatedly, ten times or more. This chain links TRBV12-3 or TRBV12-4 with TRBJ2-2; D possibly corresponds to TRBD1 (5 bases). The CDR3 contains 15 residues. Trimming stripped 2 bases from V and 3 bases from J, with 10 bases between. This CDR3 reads CASSLQGTHTGELFF. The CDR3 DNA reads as TGTGCCAGCAGTTTACAGGGAACGCACACCGGGGAGCTGTTTTTT.

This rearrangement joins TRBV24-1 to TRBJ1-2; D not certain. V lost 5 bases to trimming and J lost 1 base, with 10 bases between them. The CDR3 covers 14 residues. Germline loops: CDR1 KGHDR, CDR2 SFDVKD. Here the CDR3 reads CATSGEQNNYGYTF. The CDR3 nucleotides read TGTGCCACCAGTGGGGAACAGAATAACTATGGCTACACCTTC.

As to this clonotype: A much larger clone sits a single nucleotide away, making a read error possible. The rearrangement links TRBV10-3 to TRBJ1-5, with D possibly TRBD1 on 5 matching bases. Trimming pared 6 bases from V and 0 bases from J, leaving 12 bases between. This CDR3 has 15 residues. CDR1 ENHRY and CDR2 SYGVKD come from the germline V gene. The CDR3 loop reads CAIRLRGDSNQPQHF. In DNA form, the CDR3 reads TGTGCCATCAGACTTAGGGGTGATAGCAATCAGCCCCAGCATTTT.

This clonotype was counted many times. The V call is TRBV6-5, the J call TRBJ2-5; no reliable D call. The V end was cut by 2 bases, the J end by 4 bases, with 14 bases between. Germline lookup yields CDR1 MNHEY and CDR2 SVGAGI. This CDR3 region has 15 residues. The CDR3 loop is CASSYGDSIAETQYF. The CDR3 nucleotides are TGTGCCAGCAGTTACGGGGATTCAATCGCAGAGACCCAGTACTTC.

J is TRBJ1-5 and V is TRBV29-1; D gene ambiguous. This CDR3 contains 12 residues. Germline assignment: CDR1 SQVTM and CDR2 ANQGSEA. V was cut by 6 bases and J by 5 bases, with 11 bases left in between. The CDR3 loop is CSVGAGDQPQHF. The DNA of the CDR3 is TGCAGCGTGGGAGCTGGCGATCAGCCCCAGCATTTT. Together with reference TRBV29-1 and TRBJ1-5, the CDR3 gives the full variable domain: SAVISQKPSRDICQRGTSLTIQCQVDSQVTMMFWYRQQPGQSLTLIATANQGSEATYESGFVIDKFPISRPNLTFSTLTVSNMSPEDSSIYLCSVGAGDQPQHFGDGTRLSIL.

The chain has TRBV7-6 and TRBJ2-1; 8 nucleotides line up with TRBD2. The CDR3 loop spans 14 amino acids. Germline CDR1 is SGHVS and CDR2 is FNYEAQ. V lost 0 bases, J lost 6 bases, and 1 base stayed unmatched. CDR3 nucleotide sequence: TGTGCCAGCAGCTTAGCCCTAGCGGGCAATGAGCAGTTCTTC. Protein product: CASSLALAGNEQFF. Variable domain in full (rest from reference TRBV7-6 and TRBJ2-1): GAGVSQSPRYKVTKRGQDVALRCDPISGHVSLYWYRQALGQGPEFLTYFNYEAQQDKSGLPNDRFSAERPEGSISTLTIQRTEQRDSAMYRCASSLALAGNEQFFGPGTRLTVL.

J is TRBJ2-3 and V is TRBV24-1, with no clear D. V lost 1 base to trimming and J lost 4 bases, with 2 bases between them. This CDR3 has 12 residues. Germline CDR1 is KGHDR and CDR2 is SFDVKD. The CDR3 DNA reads TGTGCCACCAGTGATTTCGCAGATACGCAGTATTTT. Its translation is CATSDFADTQYF.

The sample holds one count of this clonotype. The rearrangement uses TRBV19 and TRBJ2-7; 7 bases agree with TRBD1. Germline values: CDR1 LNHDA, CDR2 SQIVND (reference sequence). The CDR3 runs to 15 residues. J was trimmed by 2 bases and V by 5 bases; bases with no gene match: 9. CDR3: CASSDAPGTAYEQYF. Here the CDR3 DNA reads TGTGCCAGTAGTGACGCCCCCGGGACAGCCTACGAGCAGTACTTC. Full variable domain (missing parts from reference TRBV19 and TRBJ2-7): DGGITQSPKYLFRKEGQNVTLSCEQNLNHDAMYWYRQDPGQGLRLIYYSQIVNDFQKGDIAEGYSVSREKKESFPLTVTSAQKNPTAFYLCASSDAPGTAYEQYFGPGTRLTVT.

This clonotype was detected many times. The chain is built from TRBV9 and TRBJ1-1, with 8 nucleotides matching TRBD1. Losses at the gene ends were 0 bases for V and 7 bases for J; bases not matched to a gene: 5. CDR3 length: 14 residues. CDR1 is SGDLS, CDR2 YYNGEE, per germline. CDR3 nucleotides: TGTGCCAGCAGCGTAGGACCGACAGGGGTTGAAGCTTTCTTT. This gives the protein CASSVGPTGVEAFF.

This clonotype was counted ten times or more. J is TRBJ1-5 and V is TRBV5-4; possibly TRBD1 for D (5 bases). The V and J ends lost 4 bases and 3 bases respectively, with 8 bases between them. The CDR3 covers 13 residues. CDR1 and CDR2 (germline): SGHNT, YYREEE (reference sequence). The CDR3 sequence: CASSPGLNQPQHF. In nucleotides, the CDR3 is TGTGCCAGCAGCCCGGGGCTCAATCAGCCCCAGCATTTT. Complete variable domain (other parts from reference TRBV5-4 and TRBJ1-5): ETGVTQSPTHLIKTRGQQVTLRCSSQSGHNTVSWYQQALGQGPQFIFQYYREEENGRGNFPPRFSGLQFPNYSSELNVNALELDDSALYLCASSPGLNQPQHFGDGTRLSIL.

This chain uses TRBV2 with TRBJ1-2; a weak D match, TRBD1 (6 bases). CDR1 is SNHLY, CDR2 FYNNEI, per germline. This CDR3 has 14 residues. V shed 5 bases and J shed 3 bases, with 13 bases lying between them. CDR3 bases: TGTGCCAGCAGTTCGTCGACAGGAGACTATGGCTACACCTTC. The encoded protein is CASSSSTGDYGYTF.